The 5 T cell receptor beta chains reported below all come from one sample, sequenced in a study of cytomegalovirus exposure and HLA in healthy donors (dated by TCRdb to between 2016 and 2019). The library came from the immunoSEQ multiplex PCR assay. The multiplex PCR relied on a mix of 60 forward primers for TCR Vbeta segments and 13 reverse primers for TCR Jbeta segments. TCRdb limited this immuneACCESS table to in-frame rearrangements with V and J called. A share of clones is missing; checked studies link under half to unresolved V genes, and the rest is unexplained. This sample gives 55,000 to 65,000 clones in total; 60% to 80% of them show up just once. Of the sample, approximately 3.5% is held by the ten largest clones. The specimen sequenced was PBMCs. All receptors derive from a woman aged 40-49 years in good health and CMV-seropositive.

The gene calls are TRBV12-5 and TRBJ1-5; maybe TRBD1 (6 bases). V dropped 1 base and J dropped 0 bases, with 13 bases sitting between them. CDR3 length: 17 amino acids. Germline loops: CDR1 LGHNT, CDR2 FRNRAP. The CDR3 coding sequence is TGTGCTAGTGGTTTGGGCAACAGGGCTAATAGCAATCAGCCCCAGCATTTT. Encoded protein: CASGLGNRANSNQPQHF.

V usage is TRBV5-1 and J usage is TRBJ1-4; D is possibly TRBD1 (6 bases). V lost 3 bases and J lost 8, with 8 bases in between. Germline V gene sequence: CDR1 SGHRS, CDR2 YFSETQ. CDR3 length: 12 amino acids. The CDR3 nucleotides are TGCGCCAGCAGCTGGGACAAGGAAAAACTGTTTTTT. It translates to CASSWDKEKLFF.

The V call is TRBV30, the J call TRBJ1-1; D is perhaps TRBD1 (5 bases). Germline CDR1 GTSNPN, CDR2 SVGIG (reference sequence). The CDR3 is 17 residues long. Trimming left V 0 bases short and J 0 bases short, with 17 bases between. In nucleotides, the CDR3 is TGTGCCTGGAGTGTTATTGTAGGAGGGGCGATGAACACTGAAGCTTTCTTT. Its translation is CAWSVIVGGAMNTEAFF. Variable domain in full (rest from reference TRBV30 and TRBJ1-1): SQTIHQWPATLVQPVGSPLSLECTVEGTSNPNLYWYRQAAGRGLQLLFYSVGIGQISSEVPQNLSASRPQDRQFILSSKKLLLSDSGFYLCAWSVIVGGAMNTEAFFGQGTRLTVV.

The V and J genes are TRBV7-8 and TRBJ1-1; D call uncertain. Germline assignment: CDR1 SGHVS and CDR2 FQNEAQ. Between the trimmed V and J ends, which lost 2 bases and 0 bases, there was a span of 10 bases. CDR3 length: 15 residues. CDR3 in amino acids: CASSLYPGVNTEAFF. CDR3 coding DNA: TGTGCCAGCAGCTTATATCCAGGCGTGAACACTGAAGCTTTCTTT.

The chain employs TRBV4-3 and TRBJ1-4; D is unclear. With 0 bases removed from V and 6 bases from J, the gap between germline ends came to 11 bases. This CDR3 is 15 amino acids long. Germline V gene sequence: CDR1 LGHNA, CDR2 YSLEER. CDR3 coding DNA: TGCGCCAGCAGCCAAGAAAGGAGGGAACATGAAAAACTGTTTTTT. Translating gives CASSQERREHEKLFF.